These 7 T cell receptor beta chains were all obtained from the same sample, sequenced in a study of post-analysis software for immune sequencing data. Notes on the study in general: Four to six TRBV segments (TRBV5-6, TRBV5-1 and TRBV20-1 among them) occurred more frequently in patients than in controls.

These receptors' antigens are unknown. Tagging with unique molecular identifiers was a feature of the TCR beta cDNA libraries. Each CDR3 protein is one row after TCRdb ran MiXCR on the PCR reads. The table shows about 540,000 distinct CDR3 sequences, with under 40% occurring only once. Sequences were obtained from blood. The receptors shown here come from a girl under 18 with multiple sclerosis.

In its sample, this clonotype was seen many times. V is TRBV2 and J is TRBJ2-1; 15 bases are a match to TRBD2. J was trimmed by 12 bases and V by 1 base; bases with no gene match: 7. The CDR3 loop spans 16 amino acids. Germline assignment: CDR1 SNHLY and CDR2 FYNNEI. This CDR3 reads CASSEDRTSGGATQFF. CDR3 DNA sequence: TGTGCCAGCAGTGAAGACCGGACTAGCGGGGGGGCTACGCAGTTCTTC.

V gene TRBV7-9 combines with J gene TRBJ2-7; TRBD1 is a possible D gene (6 bases). The DNA end favors TRBJ2-5, so the J call may be wrong. The V gene's germline CDR1 is SEHNR and CDR2 FQNEAQ (reference sequence). This CDR3 has 15 amino acids. CDR3 nucleotide sequence: TGTGCCAGCAGCTTAGGTTTTAAGGGGGATGAGACCCAGTACTTC. It encodes CASSLGFKGDETQYF.

This clonotype was observed a few times. The chain couples TRBV12-3 or TRBV12-4 to TRBJ2-5, with 10 bases aligning to TRBD2. Germline trimming cut 5 bases from V and 7 bases from J; bases unmatched to any gene: 10. The CDR3 covers 15 residues. This CDR3 reads CASSDSGGSAWTQYF. CDR3 nucleotides: TGTGCCAGCAGTGATAGCGGGGGGTCGGCGTGGACCCAGTACTTC.

V and J are TRBV30 and TRBJ2-3, with D possibly matching TRBD1 (5 bases). Between the trimmed V and J ends, which lost 4 bases and 2 bases, there was a span of 16 bases. The CDR3 is made up of 15 amino acids. Germline V gene lookup returns CDR1 GTSNPN and CDR2 SVGIG (reference sequence). CDR3: CAWKGGQGYTDTQYF. As DNA, the CDR3 is TGTGCCTGGAAGGGTGGGCAGGGATACACAGATACGCAGTATTTT.

The chain uses TRBV5-1 and TRBJ1-1; a possible D gene is TRBD1 (5 bases). Germline CDR1 is SGHRS and CDR2 is YFSETQ. V lost 4 bases, J lost 6 bases, and 16 bases lay in between. The CDR3 is made up of 14 amino acids. CDR3 sequence reads: CASSLEAGFAEAFF. DNA for the CDR3: TGCGCCAGCAGCCTAGAAGCAGGGTTCGCTGAAGCTTTCTTT.

The rearrangement uses TRBV5-1 and TRBJ2-1; D is perhaps TRBD2 (6 bases). V lost 6 bases to trimming and J lost 10 bases, with 20 bases between them. In germline, CDR1 is SGHRS, CDR2 YFSETQ. The CDR3 sequence is 14 residues long. CDR3 nucleotides: TGCGCCAGCAACCCTGTAGCGGAGGGCCCCGAGCAGTTCTTC. Residues: CASNPVAEGPEQFF.

CDR3 residues: CASSPGADRGLYGYTF. CDR3 DNA: TGTGCCAGCAGCCCAGGGGCTGACAGGGGGCTCTATGGCTACACCTTC. V and J are TRBV7-9 and TRBJ1-2; 10 bases align to TRBD1. The CDR3 length is 16 residues. V trimming: 5 bases; J trimming: 4 bases; junction bases outside the gene matches: 10. Germline values: CDR1 SEHNR, CDR2 FQNEAQ (reference sequence).